Below are 12 T cell receptor beta chains sequenced from a single sample in a study of OX40 agonist ivuxolimab in advanced cancers. Libraries were prepared by immunoSEQ multiplex PCR; TCRdb keeps only in-frame clonotypes and omits some of them. The table shows about 36,000 clones, with 70% to 85% occurring only once. This specimen was CD4+ or CD8+ T cells sorted from blood, taken in a trial of the OX40 agonist ivuxolimab. The source of these receptors is an adult with an advanced solid tumor such as melanoma, head and neck, liver or kidney cancer.

The V and J genes are TRBV5-4 and TRBJ1-2, with a possible D match to TRBD1 (6 bases). Between the trimmed V and J ends, which lost 0 bases and 3 bases, there was a span of 9 bases. The CDR3 has 14 amino acids. Germline CDR1 reads SGHNT; CDR2 reads YYREEE (reference sequence). CDR3 DNA sequence: TGTGCCAGCAGCTTGGGAGGGGGGGACTATGGCTACACCTTC. It translates to CASSLGGGDYGYTF.

The CDR3 region has the DNA TGTGCCAGCAGTTACCCCGGGACAGGGGCCTACGAGCAGTACTTC. It yields the protein CASSYPGTGAYEQYF. The J gene is TRBJ2-7, the V gene TRBV6-6; 10 bases are a match to TRBD1. J lost 2 bases, V lost 2 bases, and 3 bases had no gene match. Germline V gene lookup returns CDR1 MNHNY and CDR2 SVGAGI (reference sequence). This CDR3 comprises 15 residues.

The chain uses TRBV6-1 and TRBJ1-6, with 7 nucleotides matching TRBD1. The CDR3 runs to 18 residues. Germline V gene lookup returns CDR1 MNHNS and CDR2 SASEGT. V trimming: 4 bases; J trimming: 7 bases; junction bases outside the gene matches: 16. CDR3 nucleotide sequence: TGTGCCAGCAGTGGAGAGGTTAGGGGGCCGGTGGGGAATTCACCCCTCCACTTT. Its protein product is CASSGEVRGPVGNSPLHF.

The genes are TRBV11-2 and TRBJ1-1; maybe TRBD1 (6 bases). CDR3 length equals 19 residues. Deletions cut 0 bases from V and 0 bases from J, with 20 bases between. In germline, CDR1 is SGHAT, CDR2 FQNNGV. The CDR3 protein is CASSLDIRGLGAMNTEAFF. In nucleotides, the CDR3 is TGTGCCAGCAGCTTAGATATTCGGGGGCTCGGGGCAATGAACACTGAAGCTTTCTTT. Based on the CDR3 plus reference TRBV11-2 and TRBJ1-1, the full variable domain is EAGVAQSPRYKIIEKRQSVAFWCNPISGHATLYWYQQILGQGPKLLIQFQNNGVVDDSQLPKDRFSAERLKGVDSTLKIQPAKLEDSAVYLCASSLDIRGLGAMNTEAFFGQGTRLTVV.

The chain uses TRBV5-5 and TRBJ1-3; TRBD1 matches at 7 bases. This CDR3 comprises 15 residues. V was pared by 3 bases and J by 2 bases, with 5 bases of the junction left unmatched. Germline CDR1 and CDR2: SGHKS and YYEKEE (reference sequence). CDR3 in DNA: TGTGCCAGCAGCTCGGTTACAGGGGCTGGAAACACCATATATTTT. This sequence encodes CASSSVTGAGNTIYF.

This clone has a handful of counts. CDR3 DNA sequence: TGTGCCAGCAGGTACCAGGGGGGCGAGCAGTACTTC. Translation gives CASRYQGGEQYF. The chain links TRBV5-4 to TRBJ2-7, with D tentatively TRBD1 (7 bases). The CDR3 is 12 residues long. V was cut by 5 bases and J by 6 bases, with 12 bases left in between. Germline CDR1 is SGHNT and CDR2 is YYREEE (reference sequence).

The CDR3 reads CASKLESNTEAFF. CDR3 nucleotide sequence: TGTGCCAGTAAGCTAGAGTCGAACACTGAAGCTTTCTTT. The V and J genes are TRBV19 and TRBJ1-1, with D unresolved. Per germline, CDR1 LNHDA and CDR2 SQIVND (reference sequence). Trimming stripped 7 bases from V and 1 base from J, with 10 bases between. This CDR3 spans 13 amino acids.

The chain employs TRBV18 and TRBJ2-1, with D possibly TRBD2 on 6 matching bases. Germline loops: CDR1 KGHSH, CDR2 LQKENI. Trimming removed 5 bases at V and 1 base at J, with 12 bases between. The CDR3 is 15 amino acids. This CDR3 is CASSKNGGSYNEQFF. CDR3 nucleotides: TGTGCCAGCTCAAAAAACGGGGGATCCTACAATGAGCAGTTCTTC.

V is TRBV29-1 and J is TRBJ2-7, with 8 bases that match TRBD1. V lost 2 bases and J lost 1; bases outside the gene matches: 4. The CDR3 loop spans 14 amino acids. CDR1 is SQVTM and CDR2 is ANQGSEA in the germline V gene. Written as DNA, the CDR3 is TGCAGCGTTGAATATGGGACAGGATCCTACGAGCAGTACTTC. As protein: CSVEYGTGSYEQYF.

This sequence joins TRBV9 and TRBJ1-2; 9 bases match TRBD1. The CDR3 is 19 amino acids. The V gene end was trimmed by 3 bases and the J gene end by 0 bases; junction bases not matched to a gene: 15. Germline V gives CDR1 SGDLS, CDR2 YYNGEE. The CDR3 region is CASSDRHRGTGLANYGYTF. In DNA form, the CDR3 reads TGTGCCAGCAGCGACCGTCACAGGGGGACAGGGTTAGCTAACTATGGCTACACCTTC.

The chain recombines TRBV7-8 with TRBJ2-3; D perhaps matches TRBD2 (5 bases). V dropped 8 bases and J dropped 5 bases, with 23 bases sitting between them. CDR3 length: 16 residues. Germline V gives CDR1 SGHVS, CDR2 FQNEAQ. The CDR3 coding sequence is TGTGCCAGCCGCCCTAGCCGGGCCCAAAAAAAAGATACGCAGTATTTT. It encodes CASRPSRAQKKDTQYF.

The chain joins TRBV5-6 to TRBJ1-5; D possibly corresponds to TRBD1 (5 bases). The CDR3 consists of 14 residues. The V and J ends lost 1 base and 4 bases respectively, with 9 bases between them. Germline CDR1 and CDR2: SGHDT and YYEEEE. This chain's CDR3 is CASSLLGENQPQHF. CDR3 bases: TGTGCCAGCAGCTTGTTGGGGGAAAATCAGCCCCAGCATTTT.